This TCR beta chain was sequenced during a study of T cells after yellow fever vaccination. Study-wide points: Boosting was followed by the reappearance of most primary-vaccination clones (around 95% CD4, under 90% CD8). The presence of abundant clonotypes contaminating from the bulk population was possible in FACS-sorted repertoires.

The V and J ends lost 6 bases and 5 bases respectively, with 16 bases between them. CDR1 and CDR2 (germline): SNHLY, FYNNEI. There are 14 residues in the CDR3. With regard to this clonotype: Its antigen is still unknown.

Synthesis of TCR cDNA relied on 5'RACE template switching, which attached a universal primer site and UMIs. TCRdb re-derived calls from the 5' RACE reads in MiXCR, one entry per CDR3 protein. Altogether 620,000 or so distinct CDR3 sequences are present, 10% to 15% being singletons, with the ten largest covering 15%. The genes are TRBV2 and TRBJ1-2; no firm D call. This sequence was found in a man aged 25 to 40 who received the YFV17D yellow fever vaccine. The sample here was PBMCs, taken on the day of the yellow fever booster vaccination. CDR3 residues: CASSEDRGVYGYTF. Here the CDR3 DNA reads TGTGCCAGCAGCGAGGATAGAGGCGTATATGGCTACACCTTC.